A selection of T cell receptor beta chains follows, all from one sample in a study of blood T cell repertoires in COVID-19. Sequencing was performed with immunoSEQ multiplex PCR; in TCRdb, only in-frame clones are kept and a portion is missing. The sample yields around 300,000 clones, approximately 86% seen once. Sequenced sample: PBMCs or T cells enriched from blood (not recorded which). The origin of the receptors is a woman aged 18-29 years who had recovered from COVID-19. Both conserved end residues are trimmed from each CDR3. A D gene is named only where the DNA matches it firmly.

d_gene | v_gene | CDR3aa
- | TRBV28 | ASVRGSYNEQF
TRBD1 | TRBV4-1 | ASSQGQGTYEQY
- | TRBV27 | ASSRPYIGQLTDTQY
TRBD1 | TRBV5-4 | ASSYGQGGYEQY
TRBD1 | TRBV3-1/TRBV3-2 | ASSQDRAPGQNYEQY
- | TRBV3-1/TRBV3-2 | ASSPVQGGYEQY
TRBD2 | TRBV5-1 | ASSLIVGGRGINEQF
- | TRBV19 | ASNPGHDNSPLH
- | TRBV5-6 | ASSLRPGSSNYGYT
- | TRBV28 | ASSLGGGYT
- | TRBV18 | ASSPQGNQPQH
- | TRBV7-9 | ASSLDPGTGNTIY
TRBD1 | TRBV15 | ATSRKGTGSDTIY